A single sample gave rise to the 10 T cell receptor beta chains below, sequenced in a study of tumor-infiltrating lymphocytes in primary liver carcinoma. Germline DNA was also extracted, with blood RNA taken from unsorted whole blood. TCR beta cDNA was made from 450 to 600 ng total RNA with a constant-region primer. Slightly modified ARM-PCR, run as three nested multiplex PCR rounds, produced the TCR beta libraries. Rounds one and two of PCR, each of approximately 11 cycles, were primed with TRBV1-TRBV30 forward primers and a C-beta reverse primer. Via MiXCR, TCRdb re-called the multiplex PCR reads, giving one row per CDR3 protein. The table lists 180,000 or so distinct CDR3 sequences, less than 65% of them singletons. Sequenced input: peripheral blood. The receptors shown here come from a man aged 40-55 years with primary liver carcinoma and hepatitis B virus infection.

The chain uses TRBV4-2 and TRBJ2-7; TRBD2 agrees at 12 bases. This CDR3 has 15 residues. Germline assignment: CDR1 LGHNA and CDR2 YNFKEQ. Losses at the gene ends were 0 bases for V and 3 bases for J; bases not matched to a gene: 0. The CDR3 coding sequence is TGTGCCAGCAGCCAAGAGGGACTAGCGGGCTACGAGCAGTACTTC. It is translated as CASSQEGLAGYEQYF.

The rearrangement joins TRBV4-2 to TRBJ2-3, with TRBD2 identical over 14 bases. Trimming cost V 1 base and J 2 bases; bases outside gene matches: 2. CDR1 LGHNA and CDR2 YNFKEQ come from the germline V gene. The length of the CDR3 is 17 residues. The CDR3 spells CASSQGLAGGITDTQYF. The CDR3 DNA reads TGTGCCAGCAGCCAAGGACTAGCGGGAGGGATCACAGATACGCAGTATTTT.

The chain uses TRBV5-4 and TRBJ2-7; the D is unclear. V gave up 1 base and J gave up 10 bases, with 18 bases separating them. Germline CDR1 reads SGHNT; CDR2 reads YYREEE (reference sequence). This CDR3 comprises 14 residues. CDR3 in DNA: TGTGCCAGCAGCTTGCTGGGAAAATCGGGCGATCAGTACTTC. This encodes CASSLLGKSGDQYF.

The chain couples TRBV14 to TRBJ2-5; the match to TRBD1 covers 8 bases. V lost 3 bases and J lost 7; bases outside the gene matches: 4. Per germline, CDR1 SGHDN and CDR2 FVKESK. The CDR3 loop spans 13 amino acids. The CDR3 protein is CASSQDRASTQYF. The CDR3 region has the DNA TGTGCCAGCAGCCAGGACAGGGCCTCGACCCAGTACTTC.

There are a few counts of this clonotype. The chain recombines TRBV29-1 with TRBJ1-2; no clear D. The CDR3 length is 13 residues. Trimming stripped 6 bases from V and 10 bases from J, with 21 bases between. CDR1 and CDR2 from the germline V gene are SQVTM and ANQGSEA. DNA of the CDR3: TGCAGCGTGCCCCCGGCCTCTTTAGAGGTCTACACCTTC. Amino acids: CSVPPASLEVYTF.

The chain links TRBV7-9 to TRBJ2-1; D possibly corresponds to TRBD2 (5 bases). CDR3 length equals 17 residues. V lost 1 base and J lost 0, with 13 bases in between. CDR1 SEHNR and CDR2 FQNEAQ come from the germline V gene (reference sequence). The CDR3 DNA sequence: TGTGCCAGCAGCTTAGATGGACCCCGGGGCTCCTACAATGAGCAGTTCTTC. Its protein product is CASSLDGPRGSYNEQFF.

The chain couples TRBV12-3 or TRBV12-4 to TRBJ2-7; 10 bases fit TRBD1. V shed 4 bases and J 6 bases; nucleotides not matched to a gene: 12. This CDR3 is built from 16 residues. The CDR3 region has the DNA TGTGCCAGCAGTTACTCCATCGGGACAGGGGCGTCCGAGCAGTACTTC. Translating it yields CASSYSIGTGASEQYF.

The CDR3 spells CASRDGPERQPQHF. The CDR3 coding sequence is TGTGCCAGCAGAGACGGTCCGGAGAGACAGCCCCAGCATTTT. The rearrangement links TRBV6-6 to TRBJ1-5; no firm D call. CDR3 length: 14 amino acids. Germline V lookup: CDR1 MNHNY, CDR2 SVGAGI (reference sequence). V gave up 6 bases and J gave up 7 bases, with 16 bases separating them.

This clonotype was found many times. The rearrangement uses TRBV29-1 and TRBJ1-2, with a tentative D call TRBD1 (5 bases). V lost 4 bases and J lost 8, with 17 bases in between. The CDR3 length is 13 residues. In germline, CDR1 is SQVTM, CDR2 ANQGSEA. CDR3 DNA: TGCAGCGTTGGGGACGTAGGTCATGGCGGCTACACCTTC. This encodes CSVGDVGHGGYTF.

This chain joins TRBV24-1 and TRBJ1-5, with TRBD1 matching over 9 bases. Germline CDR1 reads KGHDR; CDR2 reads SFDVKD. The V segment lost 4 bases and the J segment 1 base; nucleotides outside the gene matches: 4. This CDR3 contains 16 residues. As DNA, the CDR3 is TGTGCCACCAGTGACTCGGACAGGGGCAGCAATCAGCCCCAGCATTTT. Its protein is CATSDSDRGSNQPQHF.